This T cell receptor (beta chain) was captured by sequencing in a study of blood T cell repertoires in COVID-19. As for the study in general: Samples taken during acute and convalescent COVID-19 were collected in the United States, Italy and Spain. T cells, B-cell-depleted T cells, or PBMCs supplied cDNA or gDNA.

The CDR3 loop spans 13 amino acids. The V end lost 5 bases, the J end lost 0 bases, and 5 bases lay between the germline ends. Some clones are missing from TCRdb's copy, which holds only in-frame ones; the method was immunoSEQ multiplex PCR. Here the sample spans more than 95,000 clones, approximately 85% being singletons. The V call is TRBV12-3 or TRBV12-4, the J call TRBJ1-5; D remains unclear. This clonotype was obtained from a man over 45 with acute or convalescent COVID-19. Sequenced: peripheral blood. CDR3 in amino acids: CASSRDSNQPQHF. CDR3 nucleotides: TGTGCCAGCAGTCGGGATAGCAATCAGCCCCAGCATTTT.